The entry that follows covers one T cell receptor (beta chain) sequence. Its antigen is still unknown. One entry per CDR3 protein, without DNA, is what TCRdb gives after re-calling the 5' RACE reads. This sample's table reports roughly 430,000 distinct CDR3 sequences. The data stem from a study of T cells expressing NK-cell markers. This CDR3 is 13 amino acids long. Germline V gives CDR1 SGHRS, CDR2 YFSETQ. The study's findings and limits: It remained uncertain whether the expanded NKG2C+ T cell clones were specific for HCMV antigens.

This chain joins TRBV5-1 and TRBJ2-5. The source is a woman aged 18 to 75 in good health. The sequenced material came from blood T cells: a sorted CD56 or NKG2C T cell subset, CD4+ or CD8+ T cells, or bulk PBMC T cells (not recorded which). CDR3 amino acids: CASSEMLKETQYF.